Sequencing of this TCR beta chain was carried out in a study of neurological immune-mediated disorders. The CDR3 is made up of 15 amino acids. Germline CDR1 reads MNHEY; CDR2 reads SVGAGI. V dropped 6 bases and J dropped 2 bases, with 14 bases sitting between them. This clonotype was found many times. The cDNA came from 5'RACE with 10-nucleotide random UMIs. TCRdb itself ran the 5' RACE reads through MiXCR, one entry per CDR3 protein. The sample has roughly 65,000 distinct CDR3 sequences, roughly 3.7% seen once. The chain uses TRBV6-5 and TRBJ1-5, with TRBD1 as a possible D gene (5 bases). This TCR derives from a man between 50 and 59 years old with multiple sclerosis. The specimen sequenced was PBMCs. The CDR3 loop is CASRSQGVGNQPQHF. The CDR3 nucleotides are TGTGCCAGCAGGAGTCAGGGAGTAGGCAATCAGCCCCAGCATTTT.